The rows below give T cell receptor beta chains drawn from one sample of a study of cytomegalovirus exposure and HLA in healthy donors. Data came from immunoSEQ multiplex PCR; TCRdb stores just in-frame clones and leaves some out. This repertoire shows 100,000 to 150,000 clones, 70% to 85% found once; its top ten account for around 1.7%. Material: PBMCs. These receptors all come from a boy younger than 18 in good health and CMV-seronegative. Each CDR3 is given with its conserved first and last residue. A D gene is named only where the DNA matches it firmly. The size field is filled for only some rows; it gives once, few, many or a size class.

d_gene | j_gene | abundance | v_gene | CDR3aa | CDR3nt
TRBD1 | TRBJ2-5 | NA | TRBV27 | CASSLGPRRGPETQYF | TGTGCCAGCAGTTTAGGTCCACGCAGGGGGCCGGAGACCCAGTACTTC
TRBD2 | TRBJ2-1 | NA | TRBV7-2 | CASSFPSGSSYNEQFF | TGTGCCAGCAGCTTCCCTAGCGGGAGCTCCTACAATGAGCAGTTCTTC
TRBD2 | TRBJ2-3 | NA | TRBV19 | CASSVERERDTQYF | TGTGCCAGTAGTGTTGAGCGGGAAAGAGATACGCAGTATTTT
TRBD1 | TRBJ1-5 | once | TRBV6-5 | CASGNRGPSQPQHF | TGTGCCAGCGGAAACAGGGGGCCAAGTCAGCCCCAGCATTTT
TRBD2 | TRBJ2-7 | NA | TRBV10-3 | CAIRRTGGDYEQYF | TGTGCCATCAGAAGAACTGGGGGGGACTACGAGCAGTACTTC
TRBD2 | TRBJ2-5 | NA | TRBV9 | CASGSGSNWETQYF | TGTGCCAGCGGCAGCGGGAGTAACTGGGAGACCCAGTACTTC
NA | TRBJ2-7 | once | TRBV7-9 | CASTDMSSYEQYF | TGTGCCAGCACCGACATGAGCTCCTACGAGCAGTACTTC
NA | TRBJ2-3 | NA | TRBV7-9 | CASGFYADTQYF | TGTGCCAGCGGCTTTTATGCAGATACGCAGTATTTT
TRBD2 | TRBJ2-3 | NA | TRBV18 | CASSPRLAGGDTQYF | TGTGCCAGCTCACCACGGCTAGCGGGAGGAGATACGCAGTATTTT
NA | TRBJ2-5 | NA | TRBV18 | CASSPGLQETQYF | TGTGCCAGCTCACCAGGGCTCCAAGAGACCCAGTACTTC
NA | TRBJ1-3 | NA | TRBV5-6 | CASSLNPGFSGNTIYF | TGTGCCAGCAGCTTGAATCCGGGGTTCTCTGGAAACACCATATATTTT
TRBD1 | TRBJ1-3 | NA | TRBV9 | CASSGQGTSSGNTIYF | TGTGCCAGCAGCGGACAGGGAACGAGCTCTGGAAACACCATATATTTT
TRBD2 | TRBJ2-3 | NA | TRBV14 | CASSQGSGRATYTQYF | TGTGCCAGCAGCCAAGGTAGCGGGAGAGCCACCTATACGCAGTATTTT
NA | TRBJ1-2 | NA | TRBV7-9 | CASSAGDYGYTF | TGTGCCAGCAGCGCGGGGGACTATGGCTACACCTTC
NA | TRBJ2-1 | NA | TRBV7-2 | CASSLAGGRGSYNEQFF | TGTGCCAGCAGCTTAGCGGGGGGGCGCGGCTCCTACAATGAGCAGTTCTTC
TRBD1 | TRBJ2-5 | NA | TRBV30 | CAWSGIQGQRKTQYF | TGTGCCTGGAGTGGGATACAGGGGCAGCGCAAGACCCAGTACTTC
NA | TRBJ1-1 | few | TRBV7-7 | CASSYQENTEAFF | TGTGCCAGCAGCTATCAGGAGAACACTGAAGCTTTCTTT
TRBD2 | TRBJ2-7 | NA | TRBV6-1 | CASGLAVSYEQYF | TGTGCCAGCGGGCTAGCGGTATCCTACGAGCAGTACTTC
TRBD1 | TRBJ1-2 | NA | TRBV5-6 | CASVPGTGTHYGYTF | TGTGCCAGCGTCCCCGGGACAGGGACACACTATGGCTACACCTTC
NA | TRBJ2-2 | NA | TRBV5-4 | CASSFTSNGGELFF | TGTGCCAGCAGCTTTACTAGCAACGGCGGGGAGCTGTTTTTT
TRBD2 | TRBJ2-1 | NA | TRBV15 | CATSRYTGTRAIEQFF | TGTGCCACCAGCAGATATACCGGGACTAGAGCGATTGAGCAGTTCTTC
TRBD1 | TRBJ2-7 | NA | TRBV7-7 | CASSPDRVSYEQYF | TGTGCCAGCAGCCCAGACAGGGTGAGCTACGAGCAGTACTTC
TRBD1 | TRBJ2-7 | NA | TRBV7-8 | CASSFHGTAKIFSYEQYF | TGTGCCAGCAGTTTCCACGGGACAGCAAAAATTTTCTCCTACGAGCAGTACTTC
NA | TRBJ1-5 | few | TRBV9 | CASSVEGGPQHF | TGTGCCAGCAGCGTAGAAGGGGGGCCCCAGCATTTT
NA | TRBJ1-5 | once | TRBV2 | CASKSDSNQPQHF | TGTGCCAGCAAGTCAGATAGCAATCAGCCCCAGCATTTT
NA | TRBJ2-2 | NA | TRBV11-2 | CASSWASNTGELFF | TGTGCCAGCAGCTGGGCCTCGAACACCGGGGAGCTGTTTTTT
TRBD1 | TRBJ2-7 | NA | TRBV27 | CASSSSGTGSSYEQYF | TGTGCCAGCAGTTCTTCCGGGACAGGGAGCTCCTACGAGCAGTACTTC
TRBD1 | TRBJ2-2 | NA | TRBV29-1 | CTGTGGTGELFF | TGCACCGGGACAGGGGGCACCGGGGAGCTGTTTTTT
TRBD1 | TRBJ2-3 | few | TRBV19 | CASRGTGRDTQYF | TGTGCCAGTAGGGGGACAGGGCGGGATACGCAGTATTTT
NA | TRBJ2-5 | NA | TRBV5-1 | CASSFRGREETQYF | TGCGCCAGCAGCTTTAGGGGGAGAGAAGAGACCCAGTACTTC
NA | TRBJ2-2 | NA | TRBV6-6 | CASSSGAVIGELFF | TGTGCCAGCAGTTCAGGGGCCGTCATCGGGGAGCTGTTTTTT
NA | TRBJ1-3 | NA | TRBV9 | CASSVGGRSSGNTIYF | TGTGCCAGCAGCGTAGGAGGCCGTAGCTCTGGAAACACCATATATTTT
NA | TRBJ2-1 | NA | TRBV5-1 | CASSFSSSRNEQFF | TGCGCCAGCAGCTTTTCTAGCTCGCGCAATGAGCAGTTCTTC
TRBD1 | TRBJ1-3 | NA | TRBV5-1 | CASRPGTAGNTIYF | TGCGCCAGCAGACCAGGGACAGCTGGAAACACCATATATTTT
TRBD1 | TRBJ1-1 | few | TRBV4-1 | CASSQVWTGAEAFF | TGCGCCAGCAGCCAAGTATGGACAGGGGCTGAAGCTTTCTTT
TRBD2 | TRBJ2-1 | NA | TRBV5-6 | CASSLRIARTSGRLNEQFF | TGTGCCAGCAGCTTGAGAATCGCCCGGACTAGCGGTCGTTTGAATGAGCAGTTCTTC
TRBD1 | TRBJ1-4 | NA | TRBV7-9 | CASSFGQGREEKLFF | TGTGCCAGCAGCTTCGGACAGGGGAGGGAGGAAAAACTGTTTTTT
TRBD2 | TRBJ2-1 | NA | TRBV27 | CASSPGLDGTAEQFF | TGTGCCAGCAGTCCCGGACTAGACGGTACGGCTGAGCAGTTCTTC
NA | TRBJ2-2 | NA | TRBV6-5 | CASTLETSRTGELFF | TGTGCCAGCACTTTGGAGACTAGTCGTACCGGGGAGCTGTTTTTT
NA | TRBJ1-3 | NA | TRBV19 | CASSGSSGNTIYF | TGTGCCAGTAGTGGTAGTTCAGGAAACACCATATATTTT
NA | TRBJ2-5 | NA | TRBV6-1 | CASSEVNLRETQYF | TGTGCCAGCAGTGAAGTGAATTTACGGGAGACCCAGTACTTC
NA | TRBJ2-1 | NA | TRBV6-1 | CASSEARGMGEQFF | TGTGCCAGCAGTGAAGCCCGGGGGATGGGTGAGCAGTTCTTC
TRBD2 | TRBJ2-1 | NA | TRBV14 | CASSQDISGEQFF | TGTGCCAGCAGCCAAGATATTAGCGGGGAGCAGTTCTTC
TRBD1 | TRBJ1-2 | NA | TRBV9 | CASNDRVYGYTF | TGTGCCAGCAACGACAGGGTTTATGGCTACACCTTC
TRBD1 | TRBJ1-1 | NA | TRBV4-1 | CASSRTGLEEAFF | TGCGCCAGCAGTCGGACAGGGCTTGAGGAAGCTTTCTTT
NA | TRBJ1-3 | NA | TRBV5-1 | CASKRGSSGNTIYF | TGCGCCAGCAAAAGGGGCAGCTCTGGAAACACCATATATTTT
NA | TRBJ1-1 | NA | TRBV5-1 | CASSLINTGNTEAFF | TGCGCCAGCAGCTTGATCAATACAGGGAACACTGAAGCTTTCTTT
NA | TRBJ2-1 | NA | TRBV7-9 | CSSSLASTEQFF | TGTTCCAGCAGCTTAGCGAGTACTGAGCAGTTCTTC
NA | TRBJ2-7 | NA | TRBV7-6 | CASSSLAGTGEQYF | TGTGCCAGCAGCTCCCTTGCAGGTACGGGGGAGCAGTACTTC
NA | TRBJ1-2 | NA | TRBV30 | CAWSVGTTINYTF | TGTGCCTGGAGTGTGGGCACCACAATTAACTACACCTTC
TRBD2 | TRBJ2-1 | NA | TRBV7-6 | CASSLLAGDYNEQFF | TGTGCCAGCAGCTTACTAGCGGGGGACTACAATGAGCAGTTCTTC